This entry describes one T cell receptor (beta chain). The V end was cut by 5 bases, the J end by 1 base, with 26 bases between. Per germline, CDR1 GTSNPN and CDR2 SVGIG (reference sequence). This CDR3 has 18 amino acids. These data come from a study of CD8 T cells in Susac syndrome. Random-hexamer reverse transcription was applied to about 0.45 to 1 ug RNA. The amplification used immunoSEQ multiplex PCR on TCR beta CDR3; it spanned 54 Vbeta and 13 Jbeta. TCRdb re-called the immunoSEQ multiplex PCR reads with MiXCR, one entry per CDR3 protein. The sample lists just over 300,000 distinct CDR3 sequences, just over 90% occurring once. Sequencing of TCR beta drew on CD8+ and CD4+ T cells from blood.

The material sequenced was CD4+ T cells from PBMCs. The receptor was isolated from a human donor with multiple sclerosis. V gene TRBV30 combines with J gene TRBJ1-1, with D possibly matching TRBD1 (5 bases). The CDR3 region is CAWGAPRGAKLRNTEAFF. CDR3 coding DNA: TGTGCCTGGGGAGCCCCGAGGGGTGCTAAACTACGGAACACTGAAGCTTTCTTT. Full variable domain (rest looked up from reference TRBV30 and TRBJ1-1): SQTIHQWPATLVQPVGSPLSLECTVEGTSNPNLYWYRQAAGRGLQLLFYSVGIGQISSEVPQNLSASRPQDRQFILSSKKLLLSDSGFYLCAWGAPRGAKLRNTEAFFGQGTRLTVV.